This T cell receptor (beta chain) was identified during a study of vaccination and CD4 T cells after COVID-19. Study-level background: Investigators stimulated cells with overlapping spike peptides drawn from SARS-CoV-2, HCoV-NL63, HCoV-OC43 and HCoV-229E.

This clonotype is labeled as medium-sized. Antigen specificity is unknown. An end of the junction differs from the germline gene, which may be a read error. Sequencing of the DNA from cultured CD4+ T cells was carried out with the Oncomine TCR Beta short-read assay. One entry per CDR3 protein results from TCRdb running MiXCR on the PCR reads. Of about 9,000 distinct CDR3 sequences listed, about 21% were seen once; the top ten hold about a fifth. Germline V gene sequence: CDR1 MNHNS, CDR2 SASEGT. The CDR3 sequence is 11 residues long. The treatment: approximately 10-day PBMC culture with coronavirus spike peptide pools or control peptides (ViraFEST assay). Expansion of antigen-specific T cells with peptide pools by ViraFEST preceded sequencing of TCRs. Half the medium was replaced with fresh IL-2 medium on days 3 and 7.

The sequencing sample was made of cultured CD4+ T cells from blood. The chain is built from TRBV6-1 and TRBJ1-1; D not resolved. This TCR came from a human donor with COVID-19. The CDR3 loop reads CASSEFGSLTF. CDR3 nucleotides: TGTGCCAGCAGTGAATTCGGCAGCTTAACTTTT.